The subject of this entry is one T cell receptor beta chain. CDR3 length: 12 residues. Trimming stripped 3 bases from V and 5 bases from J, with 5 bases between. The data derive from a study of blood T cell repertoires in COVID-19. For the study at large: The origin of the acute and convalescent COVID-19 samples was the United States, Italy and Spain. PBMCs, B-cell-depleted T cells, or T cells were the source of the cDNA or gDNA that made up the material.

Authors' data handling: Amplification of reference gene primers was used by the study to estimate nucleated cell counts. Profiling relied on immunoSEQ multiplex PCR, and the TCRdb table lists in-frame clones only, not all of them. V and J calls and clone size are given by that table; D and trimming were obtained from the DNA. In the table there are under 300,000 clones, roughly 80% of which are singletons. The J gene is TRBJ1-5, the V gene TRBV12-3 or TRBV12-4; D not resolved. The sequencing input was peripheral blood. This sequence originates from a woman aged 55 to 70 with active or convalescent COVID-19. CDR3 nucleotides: TGTGCCAGCAGTTTGAGGGATCAGCCCCAGCATTTT. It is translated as CASSLRDQPQHF.